This TCR beta chain was identified during a study of OX40 agonist ivuxolimab in advanced cancers. V was pared by 0 bases and J by 3 bases, with 12 bases between. The CDR3 length is 15 residues. In germline, CDR1 is SGHTA, CDR2 FQGNSA. Sequencing was performed with immunoSEQ multiplex PCR; in TCRdb, only in-frame clones are kept and a portion is missing. This sample has tens of thousands of clones, with less than 95% found just once. The chain carries TRBV7-2 and TRBJ2-7, with D perhaps TRBD1 (5 bases). The sequencing here drew on CD4+ or CD8+ T cells sorted from blood, taken in a trial of the OX40 agonist ivuxolimab. This TCR came from an adult with an advanced solid tumor such as melanoma, head and neck, liver or kidney cancer. The CDR3 DNA reads TGTGCCAGCAGCTTAGCGGGTAGGGGCATCTACGAGCAGTACTTC. This gives the protein CASSLAGRGIYEQYF.